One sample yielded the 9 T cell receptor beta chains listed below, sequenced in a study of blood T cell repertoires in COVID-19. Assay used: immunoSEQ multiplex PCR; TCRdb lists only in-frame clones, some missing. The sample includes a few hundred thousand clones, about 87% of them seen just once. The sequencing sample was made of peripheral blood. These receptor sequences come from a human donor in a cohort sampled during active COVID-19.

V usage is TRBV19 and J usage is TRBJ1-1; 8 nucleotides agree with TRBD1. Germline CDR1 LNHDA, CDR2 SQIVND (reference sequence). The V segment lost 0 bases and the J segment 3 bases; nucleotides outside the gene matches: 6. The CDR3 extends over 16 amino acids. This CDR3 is CASSIDATGEDTEAFF. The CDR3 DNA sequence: TGTGCCAGTAGTATAGACGCGACAGGGGAGGACACTGAAGCTTTCTTT.

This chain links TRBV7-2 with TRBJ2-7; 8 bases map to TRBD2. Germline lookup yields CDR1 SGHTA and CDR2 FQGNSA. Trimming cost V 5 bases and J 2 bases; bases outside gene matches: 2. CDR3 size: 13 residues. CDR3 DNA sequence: TGTGCCAGCAGCGTCGGGGGGGCCTACGAGCAGTACTTC. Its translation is CASSVGGAYEQYF. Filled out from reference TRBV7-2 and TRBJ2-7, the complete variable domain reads GAGVSQSPSNKVTEKGKDVELRCDPISGHTALYWYRQSLGQGLEFLIYFQGNSAPDKSGLPSDRFSAERTGGSVSTLTIQRTQQEDSAVYLCASSVGGAYEQYFGPGTRLTVT.

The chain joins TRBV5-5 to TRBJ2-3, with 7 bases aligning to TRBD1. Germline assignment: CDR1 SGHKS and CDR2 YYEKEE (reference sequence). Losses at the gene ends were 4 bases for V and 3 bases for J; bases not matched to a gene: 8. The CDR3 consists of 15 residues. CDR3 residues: CASSTRDRVTDTQYF. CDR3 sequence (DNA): TGTGCCAGCAGCACCCGCGACAGGGTTACAGATACGCAGTATTTT.

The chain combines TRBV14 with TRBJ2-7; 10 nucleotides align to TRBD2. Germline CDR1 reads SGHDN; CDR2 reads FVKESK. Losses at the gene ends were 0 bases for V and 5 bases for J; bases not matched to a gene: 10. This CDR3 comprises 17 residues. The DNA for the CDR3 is TGTGCCAGCAGCCAAGATATTGGGCCTAGCGGGAGTGACGAGCAGTACTTC. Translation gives CASSQDIGPSGSDEQYF.

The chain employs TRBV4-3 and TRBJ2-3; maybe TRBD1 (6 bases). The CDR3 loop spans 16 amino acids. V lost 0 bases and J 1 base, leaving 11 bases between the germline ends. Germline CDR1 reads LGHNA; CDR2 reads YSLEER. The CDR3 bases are TGCGCCAGCAGCCAAGATCAGGCAGGGGGCACAGATACGCAGTATTTT. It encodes CASSQDQAGGTDTQYF.

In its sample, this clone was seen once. CDR3 sequence: CASSRQTGYLGAFF. DNA for the CDR3: TGTGCCAGCAGCCGGCAAACAGGATACCTGGGGGCTTTCTTT. The gene calls are TRBV7-2 and TRBJ1-1; the D gene is possibly TRBD1 (5 bases). Germline CDR1 reads SGHTA; CDR2 reads FQGNSA. V lost 5 bases and J lost 11, with 21 bases in between. The CDR3 runs 14 residues.

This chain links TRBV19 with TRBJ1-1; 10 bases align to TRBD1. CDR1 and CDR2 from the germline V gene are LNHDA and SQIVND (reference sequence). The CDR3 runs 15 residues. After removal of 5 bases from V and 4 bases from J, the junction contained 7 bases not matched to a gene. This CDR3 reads CASSRDRGRSTEAFF. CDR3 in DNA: TGTGCCAGTAGTCGGGACAGGGGTCGAAGCACTGAAGCTTTCTTT.

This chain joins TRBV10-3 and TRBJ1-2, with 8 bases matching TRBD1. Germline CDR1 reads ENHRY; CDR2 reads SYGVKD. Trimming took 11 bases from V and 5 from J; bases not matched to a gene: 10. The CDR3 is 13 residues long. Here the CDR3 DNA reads TGTGCCGTACAAGACAGGGGAAGGTATGGCTACACCTTC. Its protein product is CAVQDRGRYGYTF.

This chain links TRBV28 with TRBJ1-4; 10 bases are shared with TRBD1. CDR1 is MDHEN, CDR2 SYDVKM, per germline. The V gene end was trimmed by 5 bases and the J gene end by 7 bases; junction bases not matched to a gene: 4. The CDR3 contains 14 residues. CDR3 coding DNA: TGTGCCAGCAGTAAAGACAGGGGGCCTGAAAAACTGTTTTTT. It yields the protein CASSKDRGPEKLFF. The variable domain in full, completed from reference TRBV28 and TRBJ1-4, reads DVKVTQSSRYLVKRTGEKVFLECVQDMDHENMFWYRQDPGLGLRLIYFSYDVKMKEKGDIPEGYSVSREKKERFSLILESASTNQTSMYLCASSKDRGPEKLFFGSGTQLSVL.